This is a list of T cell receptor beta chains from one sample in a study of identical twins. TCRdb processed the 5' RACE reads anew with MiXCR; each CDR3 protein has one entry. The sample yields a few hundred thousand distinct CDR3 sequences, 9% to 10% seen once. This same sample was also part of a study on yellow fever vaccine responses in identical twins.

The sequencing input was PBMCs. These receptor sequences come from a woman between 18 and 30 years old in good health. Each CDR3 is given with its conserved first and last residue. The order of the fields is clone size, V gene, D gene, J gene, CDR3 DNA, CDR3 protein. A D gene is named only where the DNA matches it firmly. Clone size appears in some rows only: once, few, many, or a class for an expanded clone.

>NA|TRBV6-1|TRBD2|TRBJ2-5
TGTGCCAGCGGCTCCCGCGGGGCGGGAGGGCCGACAAAGACCCAGTACTTC
CASGSRGAGGPTKTQYF
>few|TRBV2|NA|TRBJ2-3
TGTGCCAGCACCGCCGGGACGCCGGGGTGGACAGATACGCAGTATTTT
CASTAGTPGWTDTQYF
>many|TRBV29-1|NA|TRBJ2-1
TGCAGCGTTGGATACAATGAGCAGTTCTTC
CSVGYNEQFF
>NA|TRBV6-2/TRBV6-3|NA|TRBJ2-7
TGTGCCAGCAGTTTGGCCATCTACGAGCAGTACTTC
CASSLAIYEQYF
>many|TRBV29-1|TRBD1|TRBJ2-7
TGCAGCGTTTGGGGGGGAACAGGGGGCGACTTCGACGAGCAGTACTTC
CSVWGGTGGDFDEQYF
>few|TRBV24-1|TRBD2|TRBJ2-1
TGTGCCACCAGTGACCTAGCGGATTACAATGAGCAGTTCTTC
CATSDLADYNEQFF
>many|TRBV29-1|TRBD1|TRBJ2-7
TGCAGCGTTTTAGACAGGGGCCGCTACGAGCAGTACTTC
CSVLDRGRYEQYF
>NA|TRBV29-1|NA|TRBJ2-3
TGCAGCGTTCAGTCATGGGATACGCAGTATTTT
CSVQSWDTQYF
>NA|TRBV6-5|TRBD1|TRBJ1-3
TGTGCCAGCAGTTACCCCCTCGACAGGGGAGGAAACACCATATATTTT
CASSYPLDRGGNTIYF
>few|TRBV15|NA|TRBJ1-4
TGTGCCACCAGCAGAGGCCGGGCAACTAATGAAAAACTGTTTTTT
CATSRGRATNEKLFF
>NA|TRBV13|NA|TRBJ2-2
TGTGCCAGCAGCTTAGACTTCTTAAACACCGGGGAGCTGTTTTTT
CASSLDFLNTGELFF